This T cell receptor (beta chain) was obtained from a study of blood T cell repertoires in COVID-19 (dated by TCRdb to about 2020). In terms of the full investigation: Samples covering the acute and convalescent phases of COVID-19 were provided by collaborators in the United States, Italy and Spain. The prospective study material was composed of cDNA or gDNA derived from T cells, B-cell-depleted T cells, or PBMCs. The dataset comprised deeply sampled blood TCRbeta repertoires from subjects exposed to, actively infected with, or recovered from COVID-19. A freely available public database, intended as a resource for researchers studying the immune response to SARS-CoV-2, is where the repertoires were released. The samples were drawn from the first 160 participants of the ongoing ImmuneRACE study and from roughly 1,300 subjects provided by 6 global collaborators. A de-identified subject ID, COVID-19 status, age in years and sex were almost always included in the sample metadata. HLA class I and class II types, where available, came from metadata supplied by the sample provider rather than from assay-based typing. The paper as a whole reports these results and caveats: The amount of clinical and demographic metadata varied by source and participant and was provided uncurated.

Each collaborating institution followed its own protocols to collect whole blood in K2EDTA tubes. For TCRbeta analysis, collaborators shipped samples as frozen whole blood, isolated PBMCs, or DNA extracted from either of those sample types. The CDR3 has 15 amino acids, counting the end cysteine and phenylalanine. Only the CDR3 portion is preserved as DNA: 45 bases, with reading frame beginning at the first base. V is pared back by 5 bases and J by 7 bases, with 18 bases lying between the germline termini. As encoded in the germline V gene (reference sequence), CDR1 is LNHDA while CDR2 is SQIVND. TCRbeta CDR3 regions were amplified from genomic DNA by means of the immunoSEQ Assay, a bias-controlled multiplex PCR. As for the authors' bioinformatics: The number of nucleated cells in each sample was estimated from the amplification of reference gene primers within the assay. Sequence reads were collapsed and filtered to measure the absolute abundance of every unique TCRbeta CDR3 rearrangement. For each sample, productive Simpson clonality was calculated as the square root of Simpson's diversity index across productive rearrangements. TCRdb provides this immuneACCESS table in a form limited to in-frame rearrangements. Some clones are lacking; in checked studies, under half of them reflect an unresolved V gene, and why the rest are absent is not known. V, J and clone size are taken as reported in that table, and D and trimming were inferred from the DNA itself. The sample table contains about 260,000 clones; only one count was recorded for 86% of them. About 3.6% of the sample is in the top ten clones.

Turning to this clone: The clone's antigen remains unknown. Base-call qualities are not available, and no considerably larger clone is one nucleotide away.

This receptor was identified in a man between 18 and 35 years old with active or convalescent COVID-19. Sequencing input: peripheral blood. The V and J segments used are TRBV19 and TRBJ1-5, with TRBD1 as a weak D call on 5 bases. The CDR3 region reads CASSERGGDGQPQHF. Here is the DNA: TGTGCCAGTAGTGAGCGGGGCGGGGATGGCCAGCCCCAGCATTTT.